The sample holds a few counts of the clone carrying this T cell receptor (beta chain). Its antigen is not known. TCRdb independently ran MiXCR on the RACE reads; one entry per CDR3 protein. The sample records fewer than 400,000 distinct CDR3 sequences, approximately 6.9% being singletons. The sample belongs to a study of human T cells and chemical hapten exposure. About the study: Epicutaneous patch tests delivered 0.01% DPC to the upper back, with evaluation at 6 days. Mainly, slight library volume differences in the pool made TCR yields vary.

Notes on the study in general: Controls had significantly fewer large CDR3 similarity clusters than were formed by expanded TCRs.

Regarding time point: patch test 1, 2 weeks after DPC sensitization. Stated treatment: therapeutic diphenylcyclopropenone sensitization with weekly scalp DPC. The CDR3 sequence is 13 residues long. The J segment lost 7 bases and the V segment lost 6 bases, leaving 6 bases of the junction unmatched. The sample was whole blood, taken in connection with sensitization to the hapten diphenylcyclopropenone (DPC). The chain uses TRBV12-3 or TRBV12-4 and TRBJ1-1, with 9 bases identical to TRBD1. This TCR came from a woman aged 18-35 years with alopecia areata. Some clones in this sample may be carry-over from other donors' samples. CDR3 protein: CASRGTGRGEAFF. CDR3 nucleotide sequence: TGTGCCAGCAGGGGGACAGGGCGGGGTGAAGCTTTCTTT.